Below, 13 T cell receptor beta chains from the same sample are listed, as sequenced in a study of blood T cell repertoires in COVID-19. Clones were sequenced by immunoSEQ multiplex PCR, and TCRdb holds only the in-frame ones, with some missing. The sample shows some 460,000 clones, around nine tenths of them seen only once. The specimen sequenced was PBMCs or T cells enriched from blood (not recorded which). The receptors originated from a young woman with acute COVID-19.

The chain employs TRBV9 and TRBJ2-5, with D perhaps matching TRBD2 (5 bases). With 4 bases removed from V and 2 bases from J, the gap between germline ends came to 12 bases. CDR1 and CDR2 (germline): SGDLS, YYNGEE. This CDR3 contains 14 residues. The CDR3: CASSPRPGQETQYF. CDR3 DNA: TGTGCCAGCAGCCCCCGCCCGGGGCAAGAGACCCAGTACTTC. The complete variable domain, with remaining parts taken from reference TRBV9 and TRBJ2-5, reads DSGVTQTPKHLITATGQRVTLRCSPRSGDLSVYWYQQSLDQGLQFLIQYYNGEERAKGNILERFSAQQFPDLHSELNLSSLELGDSALYFCASSPRPGQETQYFGPGTRLLVL.

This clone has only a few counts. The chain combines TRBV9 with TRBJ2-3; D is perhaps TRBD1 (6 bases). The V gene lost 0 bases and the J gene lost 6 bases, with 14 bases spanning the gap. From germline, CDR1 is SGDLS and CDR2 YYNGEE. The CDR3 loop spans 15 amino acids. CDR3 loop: CASSVEGRGSDTQYF. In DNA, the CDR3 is TGTGCCAGCAGCGTAGAGGGCAGGGGAAGTGATACGCAGTATTTT.

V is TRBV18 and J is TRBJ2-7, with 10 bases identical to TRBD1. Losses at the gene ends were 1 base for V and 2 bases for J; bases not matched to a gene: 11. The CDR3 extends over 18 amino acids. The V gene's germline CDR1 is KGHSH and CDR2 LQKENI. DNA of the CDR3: TGTGCCAGCTCACCACAAAACCCCCTGACAGGGGGCGCCTACGAGCAGTACTTC. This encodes CASSPQNPLTGGAYEQYF.

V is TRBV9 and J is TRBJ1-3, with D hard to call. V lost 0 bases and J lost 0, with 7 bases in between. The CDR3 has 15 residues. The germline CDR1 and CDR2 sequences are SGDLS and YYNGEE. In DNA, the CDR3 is TGTGCCAGCAGCGTAGAGAACAACTCTGGAAACACCATATATTTT. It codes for CASSVENNSGNTIYF.

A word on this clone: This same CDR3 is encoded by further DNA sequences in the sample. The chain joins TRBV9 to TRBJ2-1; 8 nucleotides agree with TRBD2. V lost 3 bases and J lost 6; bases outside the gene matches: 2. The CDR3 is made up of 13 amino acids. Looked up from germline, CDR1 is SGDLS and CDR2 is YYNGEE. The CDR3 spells CASSGTSGNEQFF. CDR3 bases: TGTGCCAGCAGCGGTACTAGCGGCAATGAGCAGTTCTTC. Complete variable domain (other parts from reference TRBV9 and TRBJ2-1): DSGVTQTPKHLITATGQRVTLRCSPRSGDLSVYWYQQSLDQGLQFLIQYYNGEERAKGNILERFSAQQFPDLHSELNLSSLELGDSALYFCASSGTSGNEQFFGPGTRLTVL.

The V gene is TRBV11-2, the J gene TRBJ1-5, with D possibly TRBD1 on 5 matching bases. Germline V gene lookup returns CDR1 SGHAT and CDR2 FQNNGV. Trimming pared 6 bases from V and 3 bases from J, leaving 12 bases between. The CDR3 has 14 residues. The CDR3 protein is CASSLDSTNQPQHF. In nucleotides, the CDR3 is TGTGCCAGCAGTCTCGACAGTACCAATCAGCCCCAGCATTTT.

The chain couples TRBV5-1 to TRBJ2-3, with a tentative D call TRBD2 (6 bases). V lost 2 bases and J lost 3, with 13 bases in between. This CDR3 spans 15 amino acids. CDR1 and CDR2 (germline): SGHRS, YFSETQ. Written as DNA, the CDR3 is TGCGCCAGCAGCTTATCCGGGGCGGGGACAGATACGCAGTATTTT. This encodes CASSLSGAGTDTQYF.

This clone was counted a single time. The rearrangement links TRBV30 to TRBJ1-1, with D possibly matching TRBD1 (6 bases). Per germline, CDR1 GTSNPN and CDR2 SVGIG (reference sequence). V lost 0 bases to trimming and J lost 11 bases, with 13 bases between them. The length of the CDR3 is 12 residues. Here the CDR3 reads CAWSVQGTAAFF. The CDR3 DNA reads TGTGCCTGGAGTGTACAGGGCACGGCGGCTTTCTTT. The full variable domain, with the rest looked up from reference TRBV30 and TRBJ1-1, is SQTIHQWPATLVQPVGSPLSLECTVEGTSNPNLYWYRQAAGRGLQLLFYSVGIGQISSEVPQNLSASRPQDRQFILSSKKLLLSDSGFYLCAWSVQGTAAFFGQGTRLTVV.

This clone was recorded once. In nucleotides, the CDR3 is TGTGCCAGCAGTTACCACATTGGAGGGGAGAACACTGATGAGCAGTTCTTC. Amino acids: CASSYHIGGENTDEQFF. The V and J genes are TRBV6-2 or TRBV6-3 and TRBJ2-1; D possibly corresponds to TRBD2 (6 bases). V dropped 2 bases and J dropped 8 bases, with 22 bases sitting between them. Germline V CDR1 and CDR2: MNHEY, SVGEGT. This CDR3 is built from 17 residues.

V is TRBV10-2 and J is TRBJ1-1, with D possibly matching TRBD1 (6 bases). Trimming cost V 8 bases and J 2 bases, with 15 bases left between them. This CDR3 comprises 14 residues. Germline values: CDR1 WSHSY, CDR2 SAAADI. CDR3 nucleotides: TGCGCCAGCGTGGATTGGACAGACAACACTGAAGCTTTCTTT. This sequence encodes CASVDWTDNTEAFF.

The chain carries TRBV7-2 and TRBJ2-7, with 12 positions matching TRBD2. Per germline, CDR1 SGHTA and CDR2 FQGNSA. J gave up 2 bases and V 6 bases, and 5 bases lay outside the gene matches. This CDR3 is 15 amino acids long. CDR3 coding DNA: TGTGCCAGCAGTCAGACTAGCGGGAGTGCCTACGAGCAGTACTTC. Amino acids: CASSQTSGSAYEQYF.

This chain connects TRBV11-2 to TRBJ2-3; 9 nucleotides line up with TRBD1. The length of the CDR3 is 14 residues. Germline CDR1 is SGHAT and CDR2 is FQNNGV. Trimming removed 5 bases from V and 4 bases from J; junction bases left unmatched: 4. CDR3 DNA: TGTGCCAGCAGCCGGGACAGGGCCCCAGATACGCAGTATTTT. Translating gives CASSRDRAPDTQYF.

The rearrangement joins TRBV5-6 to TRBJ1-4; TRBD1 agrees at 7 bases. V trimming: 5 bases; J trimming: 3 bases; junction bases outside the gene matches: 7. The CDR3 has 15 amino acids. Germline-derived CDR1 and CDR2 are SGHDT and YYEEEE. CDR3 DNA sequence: TGTGCCAGCAGGGGTTCGGGACAGCCTAATGAAAAACTGTTTTTT. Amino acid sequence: CASRGSGQPNEKLFF.